This TCR beta chain was recorded in a study of T cell clusters in autoimmune cytopenias. TRB amplification used 250 ng of peripheral blood genomic DNA. Multiplex touch-down PCR amplified TRB using TRB-A and TRB-B pools in one tube. TCRdb processed the multiplex PCR reads again and assigns one entry to each CDR3 protein, with no DNA. Its table records about 8,300 distinct CDR3 sequences. Measured by frequency, this clonotype is medium-sized. No antigen is known for it. General study points: TRB repertoire shifts in secondary cytopenia and chronic lymphocytic leukemia mostly reflected lymphoma, not autoimmunity. Comparing secondary cytopenia with chronic lymphocytic leukemia showed no cluster-lack signature, apparently masked by lymphoma repertoire. No experiment has yet validated the function of the T cell clusters defined in silico.

The CDR3 runs 14 residues. This chain connects TRBV12-3 or TRBV12-4 to TRBJ2-5. This receptor was taken from a human donor with an autoimmune cytopenia or autoimmune hepatitis (not recorded which). The source material was peripheral blood. The CDR3 reads CASSSVGMGETQYF.